This T cell receptor beta chain was sequenced in a study of blood T cells in healthy people across ages. Germline-derived CDR1 and CDR2 are DFQATT and SNEGSKA (reference sequence). With 5 bases clipped from V and 3 bases from J, the junction kept 14 bases outside the gene matches. The CDR3 runs to 17 residues. A second PCR of 7 to 11 cycles used a sample-barcoded 5' primer and a J-beta primer mix. Via MiXCR, TCRdb re-called the 5' RACE reads, giving one row per CDR3 protein. The sample holds about a million distinct CDR3 sequences, 51% seen once. The sequencing input was blood. This chain joins TRBV20-1 and TRBJ2-1; 9 bases match TRBD2. The clonotype comes from a woman aged 55 to 70 in good health. The CDR3 DNA is TGCAGTGCTCGACCATTTCTAGCGGGGAACGTCTACAATGAGCAGTTCTTC. Its translation: CSARPFLAGNVYNEQFF.